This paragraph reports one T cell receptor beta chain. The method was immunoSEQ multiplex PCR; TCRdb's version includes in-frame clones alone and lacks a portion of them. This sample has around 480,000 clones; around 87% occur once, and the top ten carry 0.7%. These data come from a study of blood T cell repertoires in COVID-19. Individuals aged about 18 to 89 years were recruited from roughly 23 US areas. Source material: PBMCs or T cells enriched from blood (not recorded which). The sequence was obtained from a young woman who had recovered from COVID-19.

Here the CDR3 DNA reads TGTGCCAGCAGGGTGGAGGGGGCAGGGAACACTGAAGCTTTCTTT. It encodes CASRVEGAGNTEAFF. The chain couples TRBV2 to TRBJ1-1; 7 positions match TRBD1. This CDR3 has 15 residues. Germline CDR1 and CDR2: SNHLY and FYNNEI. V lost 6 bases and J lost 1; bases outside the gene matches: 8.